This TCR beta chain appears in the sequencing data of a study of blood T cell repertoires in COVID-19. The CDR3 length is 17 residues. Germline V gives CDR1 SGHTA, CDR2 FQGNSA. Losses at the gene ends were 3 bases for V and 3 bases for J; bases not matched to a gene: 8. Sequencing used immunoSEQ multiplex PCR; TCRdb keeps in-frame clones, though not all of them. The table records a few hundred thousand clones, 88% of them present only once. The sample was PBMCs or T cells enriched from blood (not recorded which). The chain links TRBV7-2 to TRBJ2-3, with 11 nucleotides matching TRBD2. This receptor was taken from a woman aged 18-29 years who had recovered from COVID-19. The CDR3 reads CASSFSSGGRVTDTQYF. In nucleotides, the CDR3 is TGTGCCAGCAGCTTCTCTAGCGGGGGGAGGGTTACAGATACGCAGTATTTT.